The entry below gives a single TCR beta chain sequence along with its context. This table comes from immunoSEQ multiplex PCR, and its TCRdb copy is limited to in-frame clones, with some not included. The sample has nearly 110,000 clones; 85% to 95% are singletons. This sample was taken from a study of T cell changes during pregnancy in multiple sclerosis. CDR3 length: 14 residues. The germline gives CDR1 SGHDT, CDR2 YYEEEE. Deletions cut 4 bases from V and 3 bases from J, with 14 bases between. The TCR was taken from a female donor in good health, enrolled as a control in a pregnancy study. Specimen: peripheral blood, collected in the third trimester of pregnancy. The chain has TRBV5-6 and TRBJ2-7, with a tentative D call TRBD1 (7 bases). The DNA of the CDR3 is TGTGCCAGCAGCCGACAGGGAGGTGGCTACGAGCAGTACTTC. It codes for CASSRQGGGYEQYF.